The 24 T cell receptor beta chains below come from one sample, sequenced in a study of early T cells in non-severe SARS-CoV-2 infection. TCRdb analysed the 5' RACE reads with MiXCR anew, one entry per CDR3 protein. The sample carries 100,000 to 150,000 distinct CDR3 sequences, 14% to 15% recorded once. The sample taken for sequencing was whole blood. All receptors come from an adult who was a healthcare worker with PCR-confirmed SARS-CoV-2 infection or an uninfected control (not recorded which).

This clonotype was seen a handful of times. This sequence joins TRBV3-1 and TRBJ2-5; D gene ambiguous. CDR1 is LGHDT and CDR2 is YNNKEL in the germline V gene (reference sequence). Trimming removed 1 base from V and 1 base from J, with 7 bases in between. The CDR3 has 14 residues. Here the CDR3 reads CASSQGHLQETQYF. In DNA, the CDR3 is TGTGCCAGCAGCCAAGGACACCTCCAAGAGACCCAGTACTTC.

The rearrangement links TRBV4-1 to TRBJ1-2; D possibly corresponds to TRBD1 (6 bases). CDR3 length: 17 amino acids. Germline V gene lookup returns CDR1 MGHRA and CDR2 YSYEKL. V lost 4 bases and J 0 bases, leaving 18 bases between the germline ends. The CDR3 DNA reads TGCGCCAGCAGCCCCACTCGGGGGCGCTCAACTAACTATGGCTACACCTTC. Translating gives CASSPTRGRSTNYGYTF.

This clonotype was picked up a small number of times. The chain combines TRBV7-8 with TRBJ2-3; D remains ambiguous. This CDR3 has 14 residues. The V end was cut by 5 bases, the J end by 0 bases, with 9 bases between. CDR1 SGHVS and CDR2 FQNEAQ come from the germline V gene. CDR3 protein: CASSNLASTDTQYF. In DNA, the CDR3 is TGTGCCAGCAGCAACTTAGCAAGCACAGATACGCAGTATTTT.

This clonotype was detected a few times. V gene TRBV4-1 combines with J gene TRBJ2-5; the match to TRBD2 covers 10 bases. After removal of 1 base from V and 4 bases from J, the junction contained 9 bases not matched to a gene. This CDR3 spans 17 amino acids. In germline, CDR1 is MGHRA, CDR2 YSYEKL. The CDR3: CASSQVAERGGGETQYF. For the CDR3, the DNA is TGCGCCAGCAGCCAAGTAGCAGAGCGGGGGGGCGGAGAGACCCAGTACTTC.

J is TRBJ1-3 and V is TRBV12-3 or TRBV12-4; the D gene is possibly TRBD1 (6 bases). V was pared by 3 bases and J by 1 base, with 10 bases between. The CDR3 is 15 amino acids. CDR3 nucleotides: TGTGCCAGCAGTTTCAGGGGTGCATCTGGAAACACCATATATTTT. This translates into CASSFRGASGNTIYF.

The rearrangement links TRBV5-1 to TRBJ2-7; D possibly corresponds to TRBD1 (6 bases). V lost 4 bases, J lost 4 bases, and 15 bases lay in between. The CDR3 is made up of 14 amino acids. Looked up from germline, CDR1 is SGHRS and CDR2 is YFSETQ. The CDR3: CASSEPGHTYEQYF. In nucleotides, the CDR3 is TGCGCCAGCAGCGAGCCGGGACACACATACGAGCAGTACTTC.

The chain joins TRBV30 to TRBJ1-5; the D gene is possibly TRBD1 (5 bases). The CDR3 contains 13 residues. V lost 2 bases, J lost 4 bases, and 9 bases lay in between. The germline gives CDR1 GTSNPN, CDR2 SVGIG (reference sequence). The DNA of the CDR3 is TGTGCCTGGAGTACAGGTTGGAATCAGCCCCAGCATTTT. Translation gives CAWSTGWNQPQHF. Using reference TRBV30 and TRBJ1-5 for the parts outside the CDR3, the full variable domain is SQTIHQWPATLVQPVGSPLSLECTVEGTSNPNLYWYRQAAGRGLQLLFYSVGIGQISSEVPQNLSASRPQDRQFILSSKKLLLSDSGFYLCAWSTGWNQPQHFGDGTRLSIL.

CDR3 DNA: TGTGCCAGCAGCGTTACTAGCGGATACAATGAGCAGTTCTTC. Residues: CASSVTSGYNEQFF. The chain joins TRBV7-2 to TRBJ2-1; 8 positions match TRBD2. V trimming: 5 bases; J trimming: 4 bases; junction bases outside the gene matches: 4. The CDR3 has 14 residues. CDR1 and CDR2 from the germline V gene are SGHTA and FQGNSA.

The CDR3, as DNA: TGCAGCGTTGGAGGACAGAACTATGGCTACACCTTC. Its translation: CSVGGQNYGYTF. This chain links TRBV29-1 with TRBJ1-2; D may be TRBD1 (6 bases). Deletions cut 4 bases from V and 2 bases from J, with 8 bases between. Germline lookup yields CDR1 SQVTM and CDR2 ANQGSEA. The CDR3 extends over 12 amino acids.

This clonotype was seen only a few times. The rearrangement uses TRBV9 and TRBJ1-1; possible D gene TRBD1, 5 bases. Trimming shortened V by 2 bases and J by 11 bases, and 19 bases separated the two germline ends. Germline V lookup: CDR1 SGDLS, CDR2 YYNGEE. This CDR3 comprises 14 residues. The DNA for the CDR3 is TGTGCCAGCAGCGTGGGGCAGGGAGGGCGGAAGGCTTTCTTT. This gives the protein CASSVGQGGRKAFF.

V usage is TRBV6-1 and J usage is TRBJ2-7; 11 bases fit TRBD2. CDR1 MNHNS and CDR2 SASEGT come from the germline V gene. The CDR3 consists of 15 residues. V shed 2 bases, J shed 2 bases, and the junction held 2 bases outside the gene matches. The chain's CDR3 is CASSELLAGAYEQYF. The DNA for the CDR3 is TGTGCCAGCAGTGAACTACTAGCGGGGGCCTACGAGCAGTACTTC.

In this sample, this clonotype turned up a few times. This chain links TRBV5-1 with TRBJ2-2, with a weak D call TRBD1 (6 bases). The V and J ends lost 4 bases and 1 base respectively, with 11 bases between them. The CDR3 is 15 amino acids. The V gene's germline CDR1 is SGHRS and CDR2 YFSETQ. CDR3 protein: CASSSWTENTGELFF. The CDR3 nucleotides are TGCGCCAGCAGCAGCTGGACAGAGAACACCGGGGAGCTGTTTTTT.

This clonotype has a handful of counts. This chain links TRBV12-3 or TRBV12-4 with TRBJ1-4, with a weak D call TRBD1 (5 bases). Trimming cost V 3 bases and J 6 bases, with 14 bases left between them. The CDR3 runs to 15 residues. For the CDR3, the DNA is TGTGCCAGCAGTTTCGACAGTCTAGATTATGAAAAACTGTTTTTT. Translated: CASSFDSLDYEKLFF.

This chain links TRBV29-1 with TRBJ2-2, with D perhaps TRBD1 (5 bases). Germline CDR1 and CDR2: SQVTM and ANQGSEA. The CDR3 covers 16 residues. Deletions cut 5 bases from V and 0 bases from J, with 16 bases between. The chain's CDR3 is CSVQIQVKANTGELFF. In DNA, the CDR3 is TGCAGCGTTCAAATACAGGTTAAAGCGAACACCGGGGAGCTGTTTTTT.

This clonotype has just a few counts. The rearrangement links TRBV2 to TRBJ1-5; D may be TRBD1 (6 bases). The V and J ends lost 8 bases and 6 bases respectively, with 14 bases between them. The germline gives CDR1 SNHLY, CDR2 FYNNEI. The CDR3 covers 13 residues. Here the CDR3 DNA reads TGTGCCAGCTGGCTGGGGGGCGGTCAGCCCCAGCATTTT. Protein: CASWLGGGQPQHF.

This clonotype was recorded at least ten times. This rearrangement joins TRBV27 to TRBJ2-7; D is undetermined. Trimming took 5 bases from V and 0 from J, leaving 14 bases between them. Germline V lookup: CDR1 MNHEY, CDR2 SMNVEV (reference sequence). This CDR3 comprises 15 residues. This CDR3 is CASSPRQPSSYEQYF. CDR3 nucleotide sequence: TGTGCCAGCAGTCCCCGCCAGCCCAGCTCCTACGAGCAGTACTTC.

This clonotype was observed a few times. The chain has TRBV7-6 and TRBJ2-5, with 7 bases identical to TRBD2. The CDR3 consists of 12 residues. Germline V CDR1 and CDR2: SGHVS, FNYEAQ. Trimming at V came to 4 bases and at J to 4 bases, leaving 0 bases not matched to a gene. CDR3 loop: CASSSSGETQYF. In DNA, the CDR3 is TGTGCCAGCAGCTCTAGCGGAGAGACCCAGTACTTC.

This clonotype was picked up a small number of times. As DNA, the CDR3 is TGTGCCAGCAGCGAGTCCCCAACTAGCGGGGGTGACAATGAGCAGTTCTTC. It yields the protein CASSESPTSGGDNEQFF. This rearrangement joins TRBV9 to TRBJ2-1, with 11 positions matching TRBD2. The junction had 10 bases not matched to a gene; V was cut back by 3 bases and J by 5 bases. CDR1 is SGDLS, CDR2 YYNGEE, per germline. This CDR3 has 17 amino acids.

The chain combines TRBV7-6 with TRBJ1-1, with D possibly TRBD1 on 5 matching bases. Germline-derived CDR1 and CDR2 are SGHVS and FNYEAQ. Trimming cost V 5 bases and J 5 bases, with 12 bases left between them. The CDR3 runs to 13 residues. CDR3: CASSPDWGTEAFF. The CDR3, as DNA: TGTGCCAGCAGCCCAGACTGGGGGACTGAAGCTTTCTTT.

V usage is TRBV12-3 or TRBV12-4 and J usage is TRBJ2-3; TRBD2 matches 11 bases. J was trimmed by 3 bases and V by 6 bases; bases with no gene match: 8. The CDR3 runs to 16 residues. The CDR3 loop reads CASSHVAGGTTDTQYF. CDR3 DNA sequence: TGTGCCAGCAGCCATGTAGCGGGGGGGACAACAGATACGCAGTATTTT.

The V gene is TRBV6-6, the J gene TRBJ1-1; D may be TRBD1 (6 bases). V gave up 6 bases and J gave up 5 bases, with 16 bases separating them. Germline V gene sequence: CDR1 MNHNY, CDR2 SVGAGI (reference sequence). The CDR3 runs 14 residues. The CDR3 nucleotides read TGTGCCAGCAGGCTCAGGGGAGTAGTGACTGAAGCTTTCTTT. It translates to CASRLRGVVTEAFF.

This clonotype occurred many times. The chain is built from TRBV2 and TRBJ2-5; the match to TRBD2 covers 11 bases. Germline CDR1 is SNHLY and CDR2 is FYNNEI. Trimming removed 5 bases from V and 3 bases from J; junction bases left unmatched: 5. CDR3 length: 15 residues. CDR3 DNA sequence: TGTGCCAGCAGTCCGGGACTAGCGGAAAAAGAGACCCAGTACTTC. It encodes CASSPGLAEKETQYF.

The V gene is TRBV14, the J gene TRBJ1-1; no definite D call. V was clipped by 2 bases and J by 10 bases, with 11 bases between them. The CDR3 runs to 12 residues. Germline V gives CDR1 SGHDN, CDR2 FVKESK. CDR3 amino acids: CASSQTAQRAFF. The DNA for the CDR3 is TGTGCCAGCAGCCAAACGGCGCAACGAGCTTTCTTT. The variable domain in full, completed from reference TRBV14 and TRBJ1-1, reads EAGVTQFPSHSVIEKGQTVTLRCDPISGHDNLYWYRRVMGKEIKFLLHFVKESKQDESGMPNNRFLAERTGGTYSTLKVQPAELEDSGVYFCASSQTAQRAFFGQGTRLTVV.

The chain is built from TRBV12-3 or TRBV12-4 and TRBJ2-3, with D possibly matching TRBD2 (5 bases). Trimming removed 3 bases at V and 4 bases at J, with 8 bases between. The CDR3 sequence is 13 residues long. CDR3 nucleotide sequence: TGTGCCAGCAGTTTGGCGAGGGCAGATACGCAGTATTTT. Translating gives CASSLARADTQYF.